This T cell receptor beta chain was captured in a study of CD8 T cells in Susac syndrome. Reverse transcription of roughly 0.45 to 1 ug RNA used random hexamers. A single record per CDR3 protein comes from TCRdb applying MiXCR to the immunoSEQ multiplex PCR reads. The sample consists of 200,000 to 250,000 distinct CDR3 sequences, less than 95% of them appearing once. V lost 3 bases and J 5 bases, leaving 11 bases between the germline ends. The length of the CDR3 is 15 residues. Germline V gene sequence: CDR1 SGHAT, CDR2 FQNNGV. The sequence came from a human donor with Susac syndrome. The V call is TRBV11-2, the J call TRBJ1-6; D may be TRBD1 (6 bases). The sequenced material came from CD4+ T cells from PBMCs. CDR3 DNA: TGTGCCAGCAGCTTCACCGGACAGCATAATTCACCCCTCCACTTT. Translation: CASSFTGQHNSPLHF. The full variable domain, with the rest looked up from reference TRBV11-2 and TRBJ1-6, is EAGVAQSPRYKIIEKRQSVAFWCNPISGHATLYWYQQILGQGPKLLIQFQNNGVVDDSQLPKDRFSAERLKGVDSTLKIQPAKLEDSAVYLCASSFTGQHNSPLHFGNGTRLTVT.